The rows below give T cell receptor beta chains drawn from one sample of a study of blood T cell repertoires in COVID-19. Clones were read by immunoSEQ multiplex PCR, and TCRdb kept only the in-frame ones, dropping some. The sample lists some 200,000 clones; 89% were seen once. The sample comprised PBMCs or T cells enriched from blood (not recorded which). The source is a woman between 18 and 29 years old who had recovered from COVID-19. Both conserved end residues are part of each CDR3. Each record gives: clone size, D gene, J gene, V gene, CDR3 protein, CDR3 DNA. The D gene is left open where the match is weak. Clone size is given for some rows only: seen once, a few or many times, or a class if the clone is expanded.

few,-,TRBJ1-2,TRBV18,CASSSDSLLGYTF,TGTGCCAGCTCGTCGGACAGCCTTCTAGGCTACACCTTC
-,-,TRBJ1-5,TRBV5-1,CASSLAVGQPQHF,TGCGCCAGCAGCTTGGCGGTTGGTCAGCCCCAGCATTTT
once,-,TRBJ1-1,TRBV23-1,CASSHSAGDYMNTEAFF,TGCGCCAGCAGTCATTCGGCAGGTGATTATATGAACACTGAAGCTTTCTTT
-,TRBD1,TRBJ2-7,TRBV7-7,CASSVDRGYEQYF,TGTGCCAGCAGCGTGGACAGGGGGTACGAGCAGTACTTC
-,TRBD1,TRBJ2-2,TRBV27,CASSTLRTGGTGELFF,TGTGCCAGCAGTACGCTCAGGACAGGGGGAACCGGGGAGCTGTTTTTT
-,-,TRBJ2-2,TRBV9,CVSSVDKGANTGELFF,TGTGTCAGCAGCGTAGATAAGGGGGCGAACACCGGGGAGCTGTTTTTT
-,-,TRBJ1-1,TRBV18,CASSPSGGQGLNTEAFF,TGTGCCAGCTCACCATCGGGAGGGCAGGGCTTGAACACTGAAGCTTTCTTT
-,TRBD1,TRBJ1-3,TRBV9,CASSSGQGNGNTIYF,TGTGCCAGCAGCTCGGGACAGGGGAACGGTAACACCATATATTTT
-,TRBD2,TRBJ2-2,TRBV27,CASSKQTSGGGGELFF,TGTGCCAGCAGTAAACAGACTAGCGGGGGTGGGGGGGAGCTGTTTTTT
once,TRBD1,TRBJ1-5,TRBV5-5,CASSPTGDGQPQHF,TGTGCCAGCAGCCCGACAGGGGATGGGCAGCCCCAGCATTTT
-,-,TRBJ2-2,TRBV13,CASSLTVTGELFF,TGTGCCAGCAGCTTAACAGTCACCGGGGAGCTGTTTTTT
-,TRBD1,TRBJ2-1,TRBV19,CASTDRGLSNEQFF,TGTGCCAGTACTGACAGGGGGTTAAGCAATGAGCAGTTCTTC
-,-,TRBJ2-1,TRBV7-3,CASSGTHFNNEQFF,TGTGCCAGCAGCGGGACTCATTTCAACAATGAGCAGTTCTTC
-,TRBD1,TRBJ1-1,TRBV7-9,CASNDLVRDRGEAFF,TGTGCCAGCAACGATTTAGTCCGGGACAGGGGTGAAGCTTTCTTT
-,-,TRBJ2-5,TRBV4-2,CASSQDTGLKETQYF,TGTGCCAGCAGCCAAGATACCGGACTCAAAGAGACCCAGTACTTC
-,TRBD2,TRBJ2-5,TRBV5-4,CASSLATGTSGDKETQYF,TGTGCCAGCAGCTTGGCCACCGGGACTAGCGGGGATAAAGAGACCCAGTACTTC
-,-,TRBJ1-2,TRBV7-9,CASSLEGFGGPTNGYTF,TGTGCCAGCAGCTTAGAAGGGTTCGGAGGCCCAACTAATGGCTACACCTTC
-,TRBD2,TRBJ2-4,TRBV2,CASSPGRGGPKNIQYF,TGTGCCAGCAGCCCAGGGCGGGGGGGCCCAAAAAACATTCAGTACTTC
-,-,TRBJ1-1,TRBV7-9,CASSLAWGVENTEAFF,TGTGCCAGCAGCTTAGCCTGGGGCGTGGAGAACACTGAAGCTTTCTTT
-,-,TRBJ2-2,TRBV12-3/TRBV12-4,CASSREAGELFF,TGTGCCAGCAGCAGGGAGGCCGGGGAGCTGTTTTTT
-,-,TRBJ1-1,TRBV6-5,CASSLRDTEAFF,TGTGCCAGCAGTCTCCGGGACACTGAAGCTTTCTTT
-,TRBD1,TRBJ2-1,TRBV20-1,CSATRTGEQFF,TGCAGTGCGACCCGGACAGGAGAGCAGTTCTTC
-,-,TRBJ1-6,TRBV28,CASKYDSYNSPLHF,TGTGCCAGCAAATATGACAGTTATAATTCACCCCTCCACTTT
-,-,TRBJ1-1,TRBV3-1/TRBV3-2,CASSQLHLAFF,TGTGCCAGCAGCCAACTCCACTTAGCTTTCTTT
-,-,TRBJ2-1,TRBV30,CAWSGAAYNEQFF,TGTGCCTGGAGCGGCGCGGCGTACAATGAGCAGTTCTTC
-,TRBD1,TRBJ1-5,TRBV12-3/TRBV12-4,CASSSTGDQPQHF,TGTGCCAGCAGTTCTACAGGGGATCAGCCCCAGCATTTT
-,TRBD1,TRBJ1-1,TRBV13,CASSLGQGKTEAFF,TGTGCCAGCAGCTTAGGACAGGGGAAGACTGAAGCTTTCTTT
-,-,TRBJ1-6,TRBV4-1,CASSQGGGGAGSPLHF,TGCGCCAGCAGCCAAGGAGGCGGGGGCGCGGGGTCACCCCTCCACTTT
-,TRBD1,TRBJ2-6,TRBV7-9,CASNLGQTVTGANVLTF,TGTGCCAGCAACCTGGGACAGACGGTAACTGGGGCCAACGTCCTGACTTTC
-,-,TRBJ2-7,TRBV29-1,CSAFIRGLDYEQYF,TGCAGCGCCTTTATTCGAGGCTTGGACTACGAGCAGTACTTC
-,-,TRBJ2-6,TRBV3-1/TRBV3-2,CASSLRAGANVLTF,TGTGCCAGCAGCCTCAGGGCTGGGGCCAACGTCCTGACTTTC
once,TRBD2,TRBJ2-7,TRBV9,CASSPRLAGGYEQYF,TGTGCCAGCAGCCCGCGACTAGCGGGGGGATACGAGCAGTACTTC
-,TRBD2,TRBJ2-4,TRBV5-6,CASSLPGLAGQNIQYF,TGTGCCAGCAGCTTACCGGGACTAGCGGGGCAAAACATTCAGTACTTC
-,-,TRBJ2-5,TRBV5-4,CASSFRGARETQYF,TGTGCCAGCAGCTTTCGGGGGGCCCGAGAGACCCAGTACTTC
-,TRBD1,TRBJ2-5,TRBV7-9,CASSSTGAETQYF,TGTGCCAGCAGCTCGACAGGGGCCGAGACCCAGTACTTC